What follows are 9 T cell receptor beta chains derived from one specimen sequenced in a study of shared T cell receptors in the human thymus. Profiling relied on immunoSEQ multiplex PCR, and the TCRdb table lists in-frame clones only, not all of them. The sample comprises 700,000 or so clones, 80% to 90% of which are singletons, and over 0.008% rests with the top ten. These sequences were also reported in another study, on human thymus T cells.

The sequenced material came from thymocytes. The receptors derive from a girl less than two years old with a congenital heart defect.

The V call is TRBV6-1, the J call TRBJ2-1; weak D call: TRBD2 (7 bases). This CDR3 has 16 amino acids. The V end was cut by 2 bases, the J end by 3 bases, with 14 bases between. The germline V gene has CDR1 MNHNS and CDR2 SASEGT. CDR3 sequence: CASSEQKGGDYNEQFF. CDR3 bases: TGTGCCAGCAGTGAACAAAAGGGGGGGGACTACAATGAGCAGTTCTTC.

The chain joins TRBV5-6 to TRBJ2-7; weak D call: TRBD2 (5 bases). V dropped 0 bases and J dropped 5 bases, with 6 bases sitting between them. Germline loops: CDR1 SGHDT, CDR2 YYEEEE. CDR3 length: 12 residues. In DNA, the CDR3 is TGTGCCAGCAGCTTGGGAGGGCACGAGCAGTACTTC. It is translated as CASSLGGHEQYF.

The chain combines TRBV7-2 with TRBJ2-3, with 9 bases matching TRBD2. J lost 1 base, V lost 7 bases, and 6 bases had no gene match. The V gene's germline CDR1 is SGHTA and CDR2 FQGNSA. The CDR3 loop spans 15 amino acids. The CDR3 bases are TGTGCCAGCATCCTTAAGCGGGGGGGCACAGATACGCAGTATTTT. Protein product: CASILKRGGTDTQYF.

This chain joins TRBV25-1 and TRBJ1-2; tentatively, D is TRBD1 (6 bases). V gave up 2 bases and J gave up 4 bases, with 11 bases separating them. The CDR3 loop spans 14 amino acids. Germline CDR1 MGHDK, CDR2 SYGVNS. CDR3 amino acids: CASSERDTGYGYTF. The CDR3 DNA reads TGTGCCAGCAGTGAAAGGGACACGGGCTATGGCTACACCTTC.

This chain connects TRBV5-1 to TRBJ1-2; 9 bases align to TRBD1. CDR1 and CDR2 from the germline V gene are SGHRS and YFSETQ. CDR3 length: 15 residues. V lost 4 bases, J lost 8 bases, and 12 bases stayed unmatched. The CDR3 bases are TGCGCCAGCAGCGTACCGGGACAGGGCGGACTCGGCTACACCTTC. Translating it yields CASSVPGQGGLGYTF.

J is TRBJ1-1 and V is TRBV29-1, with 8 bases matching TRBD1. Germline V lookup: CDR1 SQVTM, CDR2 ANQGSEA. V lost 7 bases to trimming and J lost 3 bases; unmatched junction nucleotides: 7. The length of the CDR3 is 13 residues. CDR3 DNA sequence: TGCAGCGAACGGACAGGGCGAGACACTGAAGCTTTCTTT. As protein: CSERTGRDTEAFF.

J is TRBJ1-2 and V is TRBV7-9, with D maybe TRBD1 (5 bases). The CDR3 totals 16 residues. Germline V gives CDR1 SEHNR, CDR2 FQNEAQ (reference sequence). Between the trimmed V and J ends, which lost 1 base and 6 bases, there was a span of 18 bases. CDR3 sequence (DNA): TGTGCCAGCAGCTTAGTTGATGTTAGCGCGGGGGATGGCTACACCTTC. This translates into CASSLVDVSAGDGYTF.

V is TRBV7-6 and J is TRBJ2-5; 7 nucleotides match TRBD2. V gave up 10 bases and J gave up 7 bases; unmatched junction bases: 15. CDR3 length: 14 residues. Germline loops: CDR1 SGHVS, CDR2 FNYEAQ. The CDR3 DNA is TGTGCCACCCGACTAGCACTGGATCAGGTGACCCAGTACTTC. Protein: CATRLALDQVTQYF.

This rearrangement joins TRBV6-6 to TRBJ1-1, with D hard to call. The CDR3 is made up of 13 amino acids. The V gene lost 5 bases and the J gene lost 1 base, with 8 bases spanning the gap. Per the germline V gene, CDR1 is MNHNY and CDR2 is SVGAGI (reference sequence). The CDR3 loop is CASSKTENTEAFF. As DNA, the CDR3 is TGTGCCAGCAGTAAAACAGAGAACACTGAAGCTTTCTTT.